This T cell receptor (beta chain) was captured in a study of CD4 T cells in relation to SARS-CoV-2 and coronaviruses. Study overall: TCR beta CDR3s were sequenced after approximately ten-day antigen culture of PBMCs.

Clones were read by immunoSEQ multiplex PCR, and TCRdb kept only the in-frame ones, dropping some. This repertoire shows 18,000 or so clones, approximately 80% found once; its top ten account for approximately 20%. Study-wide findings and caveats: No crossreactivity against non-spike viral proteins was tested here.

Unexposed donor CD4+ T cells date from about 2011-2018, before the COVID-19 pandemic. Isolation of CD4+ T cells took place after about eleven days in culture. On this clone itself: Its cognate antigen is unknown.

This clonotype was obtained from a human donor in good health. The sequencing sample was made of CD4+ T cells from PBMCs, cultured in vitro.

CDR3 bases: TGTGCCACCAGCAGAAATCGACTAGCGGGAGGAAGGTACTTC. Its protein product is CATSRNRLAGGRYF. The chain couples TRBV15 to TRBJ2-5; 13 nucleotides agree with TRBD2. Germline V gene data show CDR1 as LNHNV and CDR2 as YYDKDF (reference sequence). With V trimmed by 2 bases and J by 13 bases, 7 bases remained unmatched. The CDR3 is 14 residues long.